This entry features one TCR beta chain sequence. Its antigen is not yet known. Base quality data are lacking; no much larger clone is found one base away. The treatment or condition tag for this specimen amounts to: in vitro stimulation with specific CMV peptide epitopes to enrich CMV-specific T cells. Inclusive of the bounding cysteine and phenylalanine, the CDR3 is 15 residues long. CDR3 DNA only is kept here, 45 bases in frame from base 1. From the germline V gene, CDR1 is SGHAT and CDR2 is FQNNGV. At the junction V is shortened by 7 bases and J by 1 base, with 14 bases in between. Sequencing used an Illumina HiSeq 1500. The public reads were quality trimmed at Q25 with fastp and then assembled into clones with MiXCR by TCRdb, keeping productive beta chains. Identical CDR3 proteins give one entry, which carries the most common genes and DNA. This sample lists under 300,000 distinct CDR3 sequences; 22% were detected once. The top ten clones comprise under 25% of the sample.

This sample is part of a study of T cell repertoires in cytomegalovirus infection (dated by TCRdb to the late 2010s). In the study overall: Peptide stimulations targeted recently identified HLA-C-restricted CMV epitopes, whose presentation resists viral immunomodulation, together with well-studied HLA-B-restricted epitopes. The HLA type of each donor mattered for the analysis, because public TCR beta signatures pointed to carriage of CMV infection along with the matching HLA type.

Beyond this particular receptor, the publication reports: The ex vivo response was dominated by HLA-C-restricted CMV-specific TCR beta clonotypes, which also provided the single most frequent clonotype in two of eight donors. In both this cohort and an independent 352-donor cohort, the cumulative frequency of public TCR beta family members distinguished carriers of CMV infection plus the relevant HLA type.

The clonotype comes from a human donor in good health (CMV status not recorded). Some clones in this sample may be carry-over from other donors' samples. The sample was cultured PBMCs, taken from culture after CMV antigen stimulation. The V and J segments used are TRBV11-2 and TRBJ2-1, with no confident D gene call. The CDR3 region: CASTVMAVSYNEQFF. The DNA reads TGTGCCAGCACCGTGATGGCGGTTTCCTACAATGAGCAGTTCTTC.